Detailed here is one T cell receptor (beta chain). A single count supports this clone. No antigen is known for it. No much larger clone exists at a distance of one base, and base qualities are not known. The sample belongs to a study of blood T cell repertoires in COVID-19 (dated by TCRdb to about 2020). The study in broad terms: Collaborator samples came from the United States, Italy and Spain and covered acute and convalescent phases of COVID-19. Nearly every sample came with metadata listing a de-identified subject ID, COVID-19 status, age in years and sex. The prospective study material was composed of cDNA or gDNA derived from T cells, B-cell-depleted T cells, or PBMCs. Where available, HLA class I and class II types were taken from metadata supplied by the sample provider and were not determined by assay-based typing. The dataset comprised deeply sampled blood TCRbeta repertoires from subjects exposed to, actively infected with, or recovered from COVID-19. Samples were obtained from the ongoing ImmuneRACE study (first 160 participants) and from 1,000 to 1,500 subjects provided by 6 global collaborators. The repertoires were made available in a free public database intended to serve as a resource for research on the immune response to SARS-CoV-2. Overall results and qualifications from the work: Clinical and demographic metadata were provided uncurated, with the amount varying by source and participant.

Whole blood was collected in K2EDTA tubes by collaborating institutions according to the institutions' own protocols. For TCRbeta analysis, collaborator samples were shipped as frozen whole blood, as isolated PBMCs, or as DNA extracted from either sample type. Cut back by 2 bases and 4 bases, the V and J ends lie 10 bases apart. Per the germline V gene, SGDLS is the CDR1 and YYNGEE is the CDR2. Including the terminal cysteine and phenylalanine, the CDR3 comprises 14 residues. The kept DNA is CDR3 alone, 42 bases in frame from the first base. TCRbeta CDR3 regions were amplified from genomic DNA using the immunoSEQ Assay, a bias-controlled multiplex PCR. On the study's bioinformatics: The number of nucleated cells in each sample was estimated from the amplification of reference gene primers within the assay. To quantify the absolute abundance of each unique TCRbeta CDR3 rearrangement, sequence reads were collapsed and filtered. For each sample, productive Simpson clonality was calculated as the square root of Simpson's diversity index over productive rearrangements. As stored in TCRdb, this immuneACCESS dataset retains in-frame rearrangements with V and J assigned. A fraction of the clones does not appear; measured against another copy, unresolved V genes explain less than half of the discrepancy, and the remainder lacks a known reason. That table supplies the V and J calls and clone size; D and trimming were determined from the DNA. Across this sample there are tens of thousands of clones, with around 86% seen only once. About 15% of the sample is held by the ten biggest clonotypes.

Sequences were obtained from peripheral blood. The sequence joins TRBV9 to TRBJ1-5; TRBD1 could be the D gene, as 6 bases match. The receptor was isolated from a woman over 75 with active or convalescent COVID-19. The CDR3 region has the sequence CASSVTGKNQPQHF. DNA sequence: TGTGCCAGCAGCGTCACAGGGAAGAATCAGCCCCAGCATTTT.